The source of this T cell receptor (beta chain) is a study of T cells in Graves' hyperthyroidism and ophthalmopathy. Amplification of TCR beta CDR3 regions used RNA as the template. HTBI primers were the set used in a first-round RT-PCR of the TCR CDR3. Via MiXCR, TCRdb re-called the multiplex PCR reads, giving one row per CDR3 protein. The sample consists of about 640,000 distinct CDR3 sequences, roughly 20% of them appearing once. CDR1 and CDR2 from the germline V gene are MNHNS and SASEGT. The V end was cut by 6 bases, the J end by 0 bases, with 7 bases between. This CDR3 has 13 residues. This clonotype was counted at least ten times.

The specimen sequenced was blood. This chain connects TRBV6-1 to TRBJ2-3, with D unclear. This TCR derives from a man in his thirties or forties with Graves' ophthalmopathy. The CDR3 bases are TGTGCCAGCAGACAAGGAAGCACAGATACGCAGTATTTT. It yields the protein CASRQGSTDTQYF.